Detailed here is one T cell receptor beta chain. Antigen: not known. This CDR3 is 13 amino acids long. V lost 0 bases to trimming and J lost 11 bases, with 13 bases between them. Per the germline V gene, CDR1 is SQVTM and CDR2 is ANQGSEA. The data stem from a study of cytomegalovirus exposure and HLA in healthy donors. Turning to the study itself: A prior analysis found about 120 million unique TCR beta sequences from 170 million or so T cells. Roughly 80% of 398 genotyped donors fell in the Caucasian-associated ancestry cluster. Study-wide findings and caveats: In an earlier analysis, about 87% or about 30%: the productive usage of most TCR beta V segments.

PCR employed 60 Vbeta and 13 Jbeta primers. This table comes from immunoSEQ multiplex PCR, and its TCRdb copy is limited to in-frame clones, with some not included. This table holds some 90,000 clones, 80% found once. The rearrangement uses TRBV29-1 and TRBJ1-4; D is uncertain. Sequencing was performed on PBMCs. The sequence was obtained from a man in his fifties in good health and CMV-seropositive. The CDR3 nucleotides read TGCAGCGTTGAAGAGGGTTCGGCGGCGAAACTGTTTTTT. It yields the protein CSVEEGSAAKLFF.